The table lists the clone carrying this T cell receptor beta chain with many counts. The antigen is undetermined. What was amplified from RNA transcripts were TCR beta CDR3 regions. HTBI primers drove first-round RT-PCR of the TCR CDR3. MiXCR was run by TCRdb on the multiplex PCR reads, yielding one entry per CDR3 protein. The table records 400,000 to 550,000 distinct CDR3 sequences, around an eighth of them present only once. The data originate from a study of T cells in Graves' hyperthyroidism and ophthalmopathy. Study-wide background: Peripheral blood samples were taken at initial diagnosis, prior to any treatment.

This CDR3 contains 15 residues. Losses at the gene ends were 1 base for V and 5 bases for J; bases not matched to a gene: 5. Germline V gene data show CDR1 as SGDLS and CDR2 as YYNGEE. Whole-study findings and limits: A model of 13 V-J pairs discriminated ophthalmopathy from stable hyperthyroidism. Ophthalmopathy, which appeared later, was predicted by the model a median about 6 months before onset.

Stable Graves' hyperthyroidism meant no ophthalmopathy progression within 18 months. The clonotype comes from a woman aged 18-29 years with Graves' hyperthyroidism. Source material: blood. The rearrangement links TRBV9 to TRBJ2-1; TRBD2 matches 8 bases. The CDR3 DNA follows: TGTGCCAGCAGCGTAAGGTCGGGGGGGGACAATGAGCAGTTCTTC. The encoded protein is CASSVRSGGDNEQFF.